Following are 20 T cell receptor beta chains from one sample sequenced in a study of T cell responses to AZD1222 COVID-19 vaccine (dated by TCRdb to the early 2020s). Libraries came from the immunoSEQ multiplex PCR assay. The table comes from immuneACCESS by way of TCRdb, which keeps in-frame sequences with V and J called. Part of the clones is missing from these tables; in studies checked, under half for an unresolved V gene and the rest for unknown reasons. The sample table contains roughly 270,000 clones; only one count was recorded for 94% of them. The ten biggest clones cover 0.55% of the sample. The time point label, read with the paper, signifies: about 28 days (+/-7) after the second vaccine dose. The source was peripheral blood, collected 28 days after the second AZD1222 dose. The receptors shown here come from an adult who received the AZD1222 COVID-19 vaccine.

The chain joins TRBV16 to TRBJ1-4; D is uncertain. Germline CDR1 and CDR2: KGHSY and FQNENV. Deletions cut 0 bases from V and 7 bases from J, with 12 bases between. The CDR3 consists of 15 residues. This chain's CDR3 is CASSQSTEAIEKLFF. Written as DNA, the CDR3 is TGTGCCAGCAGCCAATCGACGGAGGCGATTGAAAAACTGTTTTTT.

This clone was counted a single time. The rearrangement joins TRBV7-2 to TRBJ2-1; 7 nucleotides match TRBD1. CDR1 and CDR2 from the germline V gene are SGHTA and FQGNSA. The CDR3 runs 13 residues. V shed 5 bases and J 5 bases; nucleotides not matched to a gene: 3. The DNA for the CDR3 is TGTGCCAGCAGCAGAACAGGGGACAATGAGCAGTTCTTC. It specifies CASSRTGDNEQFF.

This chain joins TRBV6-2 or TRBV6-3 and TRBJ2-5, with a possible D match to TRBD1 (5 bases). Germline V gene lookup returns CDR1 MNHEY and CDR2 SVGEGT. Trimming removed 7 bases from V and 5 bases from J, with 17 bases in between. This CDR3 has 14 amino acids. DNA of the CDR3: TGTGCCAGCACCCCCCAGCAGGGAAGGGAGACCCAGTACTTC. This encodes CASTPQQGRETQYF.

The chain uses TRBV19 and TRBJ2-3, with D perhaps matching TRBD1 or TRBD2 (6 bases each). Trimming shortened V by 6 bases and J by 0 bases, and 13 bases separated the two germline ends. Germline V CDR1 and CDR2: LNHDA, SQIVND (reference sequence). The CDR3 extends over 15 amino acids. CDR3 bases: TGTGCCAGTAGCACAAGGGGGACTAGCACAGATACGCAGTATTTT. Translating gives CASSTRGTSTDTQYF.

This chain uses TRBV2 with TRBJ1-4, with D hard to call. The V gene's germline CDR1 is SNHLY and CDR2 FYNNEI. V was clipped by 8 bases and J by 2 bases, with 9 bases between them. This CDR3 region has 13 residues. DNA of the CDR3: TGTGCCAGCGGCGGATGGACTAATGAAAAACTGTTTTTT. This gives the protein CASGGWTNEKLFF.

The J gene is TRBJ1-5, the V gene TRBV24-1; 9 nucleotides agree with TRBD1. The CDR3 spans 14 residues. Unmatched junction bases numbered 2, after V lost 3 bases and J lost 6 bases. Per germline, CDR1 KGHDR and CDR2 SFDVKD. As DNA, the CDR3 is TGTGCCACCAGTGATCGGACAGGGGCTCAGCCCCAGCATTTT. Translating it yields CATSDRTGAQPQHF.

The V and J genes are TRBV5-1 and TRBJ2-1; D is perhaps TRBD1 (6 bases). This CDR3 contains 14 residues. The germline V gene encodes CDR1 SGHRS and CDR2 YFSETQ. Trimming removed 3 bases from V and 6 bases from J, with 13 bases in between. The CDR3 DNA reads as TGCGCCAGCAGCTCAGGGGCCTCTATCAATGAGCAGTTCTTC. Amino acids: CASSSGASINEQFF.

The genes are TRBV29-1 and TRBJ2-1; 10 nucleotides line up with TRBD2. The CDR3 consists of 14 residues. The germline V gene encodes CDR1 SQVTM and CDR2 ANQGSEA. Trimming cost V 8 bases and J 6 bases; bases outside gene matches: 10. Written as DNA, the CDR3 is TGCAGCCTCGGGGGGCCTAGCGGGAGCAATGAGCAGTTCTTC. This gives the protein CSLGGPSGSNEQFF.

This clone has just one count. The CDR3 nucleotides read TGCGCCAGCAGCTGGACAGCGAACACTGAAGCTTTCTTT. This translates into CASSWTANTEAFF. The gene calls are TRBV5-1 and TRBJ1-1; D is perhaps TRBD1 (6 bases). The CDR3 consists of 13 residues. The germline V and J ends were trimmed by 3 bases and 1 base, with 7 bases remaining between them. Germline V lookup: CDR1 SGHRS, CDR2 YFSETQ.

This chain connects TRBV19 to TRBJ2-2; D is possibly TRBD1 (5 bases). The CDR3 totals 16 residues. Trimming took 3 bases from V and 1 from J, leaving 12 bases between them. Germline V gene sequence: CDR1 LNHDA, CDR2 SQIVND (reference sequence). CDR3 residues: CASSMSFGQNTGELFF. In nucleotides, the CDR3 is TGTGCCAGTAGTATGAGCTTCGGACAGAACACCGGGGAGCTGTTTTTT.

The chain recombines TRBV3-1 (or the pseudogene TRBV3-2) with TRBJ2-7; D is possibly TRBD2 (5 bases). From germline, CDR1 is LGHDT and CDR2 YNNKEL (reference sequence). The CDR3 is 14 residues long. V lost 4 bases and J 4 bases, leaving 14 bases between the germline ends. CDR3 bases: TGTGCCAGCAGCCTAGAGGCTAGCCGATACGAGCAGTACTTC. The encoded protein is CASSLEASRYEQYF.

The rearrangement links TRBV7-3 to TRBJ2-1, with D perhaps matching TRBD2 (6 bases). This CDR3 region has 16 residues. Looked up from germline, CDR1 is SGHTA and CDR2 is FQGTGA. V was pared by 5 bases and J by 5 bases, with 19 bases between. CDR3 DNA sequence: TGTGCCAGCAGCGCTAACAGCGGCGGGACTCACAATGAGCAGTTCTTC. Translating gives CASSANSGGTHNEQFF.

V is TRBV5-4 and J is TRBJ2-3, with D possibly TRBD1 on 6 matching bases. The CDR3 extends over 14 amino acids. The V end was cut by 3 bases, the J end by 1 base, with 9 bases between. Germline V gene data show CDR1 as SGHNT and CDR2 as YYREEE (reference sequence). The CDR3 region is CASSSAGGTDTQYF. In DNA form, the CDR3 reads TGTGCCAGCAGCTCCGCAGGGGGCACAGATACGCAGTATTTT. The full variable domain, completed using reference TRBV5-4 and TRBJ2-3, is ETGVTQSPTHLIKTRGQQVTLRCSSQSGHNTVSWYQQALGQGPQFIFQYYREEENGRGNFPPRFSGLQFPNYSSELNVNALELDDSALYLCASSSAGGTDTQYFGPGTRLTVL.

A remark on this clone: Relative to the germline gene, one junction end is altered; a read error may explain this. V gene TRBV25-1 combines with J gene TRBJ2-1; 13 bases match TRBD2. Per the germline V gene, CDR1 is MGHDK and CDR2 is SYGVNS. This CDR3 has 15 residues. The CDR3 nucleotides are TGCGCCAGCAGCTTAACTAGCGGGAGGGCAAGGGAGCAGTTCTTC. It encodes CASSLTSGRAREQFF.

The chain combines TRBV2 with TRBJ2-5; 11 bases are a match to TRBD1. V lost 4 bases, J lost 6 bases, and 7 bases stayed unmatched. The length of the CDR3 is 15 residues. Germline-derived CDR1 and CDR2 are SNHLY and FYNNEI. For the CDR3, the DNA is TGTGCCAGCAGTGGAGGGGACAGGGGGATGAAGACCCAGTACTTC. This sequence encodes CASSGGDRGMKTQYF.

The genes are TRBV9 and TRBJ2-3; the D gene is possibly TRBD2 (6 bases). The V end was cut by 0 bases, the J end by 5 bases, with 13 bases between. CDR3 length: 15 amino acids. Germline CDR1 and CDR2: SGDLS and YYNGEE. CDR3 protein: CASSVGVVGGDTQYF. CDR3 DNA: TGTGCCAGCAGCGTAGGGGTCGTGGGGGGAGATACGCAGTATTTT.

CDR3: CASSLGASGNTGELFF. The DNA for the CDR3 is TGTGCCAGCAGCCTCGGGGCTAGCGGGAACACCGGGGAGCTGTTTTTT. V and J are TRBV7-6 and TRBJ2-2, with 7 bases lining up with TRBD2. The CDR3 length is 16 residues. Germline lookup yields CDR1 SGHVS and CDR2 FNYEAQ. The V gene end was trimmed by 5 bases and the J gene end by 1 base; junction bases not matched to a gene: 7.

CDR3 residues: CASSDRVSYEQYF. CDR3 nucleotide sequence: TGTGCCAGCAGCGACAGGGTCTCCTACGAGCAGTACTTC. The chain combines TRBV7-9 with TRBJ2-7; 7 bases match TRBD1. Germline values: CDR1 SEHNR, CDR2 FQNEAQ (reference sequence). Trimming took 5 bases from V and 0 from J; bases not matched to a gene: 1. The CDR3 runs 13 residues.

The CDR3 DNA follows: TGTGCCAGCAGTCAAGATAGAACAACTAATGAAAAACTGTTTTTT. It encodes CASSQDRTTNEKLFF. The J gene is TRBJ1-4, the V gene TRBV7-8, with D hard to call. There are 15 residues in the CDR3. The germline V gene encodes CDR1 SGHVS and CDR2 FQNEAQ. V lost 6 bases and J 0 bases, leaving 11 bases between the germline ends.

The chain links TRBV2 to TRBJ2-5; 9 bases fit TRBD2. CDR3 length: 14 amino acids. V trimming: 7 bases; J trimming: 6 bases; junction bases outside the gene matches: 9. CDR1 and CDR2 (germline): SNHLY, FYNNEI. CDR3 sequence: CASIDAGGAKTQYF. The CDR3 coding sequence is TGTGCCAGCATAGACGCGGGGGGGGCGAAGACCCAGTACTTC.